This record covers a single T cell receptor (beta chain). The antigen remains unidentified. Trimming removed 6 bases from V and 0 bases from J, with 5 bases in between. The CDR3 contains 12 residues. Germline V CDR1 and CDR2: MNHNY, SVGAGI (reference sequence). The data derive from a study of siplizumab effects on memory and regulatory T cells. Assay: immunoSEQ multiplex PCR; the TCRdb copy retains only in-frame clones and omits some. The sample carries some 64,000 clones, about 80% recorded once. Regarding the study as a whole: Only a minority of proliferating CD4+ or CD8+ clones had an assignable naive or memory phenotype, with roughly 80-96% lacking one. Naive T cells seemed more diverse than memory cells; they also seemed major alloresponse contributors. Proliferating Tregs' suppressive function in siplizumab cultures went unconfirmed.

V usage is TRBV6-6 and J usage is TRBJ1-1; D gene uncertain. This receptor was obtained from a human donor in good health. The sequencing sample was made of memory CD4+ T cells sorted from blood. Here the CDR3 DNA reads TGTGCCAGCAGACAGATGAACACTGAAGCTTTCTTT. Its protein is CASRQMNTEAFF.